This is a list of T cell receptor beta chains from one sample in a study of breast tumors, draining lymph nodes, adjacent tissues. Each CDR3 protein gets one entry after TCRdb re-called the multiplex PCR reads with MiXCR. This repertoire shows approximately 200,000 distinct CDR3 sequences, roughly 31% found once; its top ten account for roughly 4%. Sequenced sample: axillary lymph node tissue. These receptors originate from a female donor with breast cancer. Some clones in this sample may be carry-over from other donors' samples. Both conserved end residues are part of each CDR3. D genes are given only for firm matches. A row's size may be missing; if present it is once, few, many or a size class.

TRBD1,-,TRBJ1-3,TRBV7-2,CASSLGVAGGTIYF,TGTGCCAGCAGCTTAGGGGTGGCAGGGGGCACCATATATTTT
-,-,TRBJ1-5,TRBV9,CASSPSPGRRGETQHF,TGTGCCAGCAGCCCCTCCCCGGGACGCCGGGGGGAGACCCAGCATTTT
TRBD2,many,TRBJ2-7,TRBV6-5,CASTATSGGYEQYF,TGTGCCAGCACTGCGACTAGCGGGGGGTATGAGCAGTACTTC
-,many,TRBJ2-5,TRBV5-8,CASSLAAGETQYF,TGTGCCAGCAGCTTGGCGGCGGGTGAGACCCAGTACTTC
TRBD1,many,TRBJ2-7,TRBV24-1,CATSDPGQGAYEQYF,TGTGCCACCAGTGATCCGGGACAGGGTGCGTACGAGCAGTACTTC
-,many,TRBJ1-2,TRBV5-5,CASSSTGDGGYTF,TGTGCCAGCAGCTCCACGGGAGATGGTGGCTACACCTTC
-,many,TRBJ2-7,TRBV7-9,CASSSLPLAYEQYF,TGTGCCAGCAGCTCACTTCCGCTGGCGTACGAGCAGTACTTC
-,many,TRBJ1-4,TRBV19,CASSTAGTGRRNEKLFF,TGTGCCAGTAGTACCGCCGGGACGGGGAGAAGGAATGAAAAACTGTTTTTT
TRBD2,many,TRBJ2-5,TRBV5-1,CASSLATSGDQETQYF,TGCGCCAGCAGCTTGGCGACTAGCGGGGACCAAGAGACCCAGTACTTC
-,-,TRBJ1-1,TRBV5-4,CASSPRAGFDTEAFF,TGTGCCAGCAGCCCCCGGGCAGGGTTCGACACTGAAGCTTTCTTT
TRBD1,many,TRBJ1-4,TRBV10-3,CATRTGPNEKLFF,TGTGCCACCAGGACAGGCCCAAATGAAAAACTGTTTTTT
-,many,TRBJ1-5,TRBV7-8,CASSLSRAARNQPQHF,TGTGCCAGCAGCTTATCCAGGGCTGCTCGGAATCAGCCCCAGCATTTT
TRBD1,many,TRBJ2-5,TRBV9,CASSVEGGGETQYF,TGTGCCAGCAGCGTCGAAGGGGGCGGGGAGACCCAGTACTTC